A single sample gave rise to the 17 T cell receptor beta chains below, sequenced in a study of T-cell reconstitution after alpha-beta-depleted transplantation in children. Unique molecular identifiers featured in how the TCRbeta library was prepared. TCRdb reanalysed the PCR reads using MiXCR and keeps one entry per CDR3 protein. The table includes approximately 400,000 distinct CDR3 sequences, approximately 11% detected once. Sequencing was performed on PBMCs from the stem cell graft donor, taken from the stem cell graft. The receptors were sampled from a human donor who donated a stem cell graft to a child with acute myeloid leukemia.

The V call is TRBV20-1, the J call TRBJ1-5; the D gene is possibly TRBD1 (6 bases). Trimming pared 4 bases from V and 0 bases from J, leaving 10 bases between. Germline V gene lookup returns CDR1 DFQATT and CDR2 SNEGSKA (reference sequence). The CDR3 covers 14 residues. The CDR3 DNA sequence: TGCAGTGCTACAGGACAGTATAGCAATCAGCCCCAGCATTTT. It translates to CSATGQYSNQPQHF.

This clonotype was seen only a few times. The V and J genes are TRBV7-9 and TRBJ2-5, with 8 bases matching TRBD2. Trimming took 4 bases from V and 7 from J; bases not matched to a gene: 8. The CDR3 sequence is 14 residues long. Per germline, CDR1 SEHNR and CDR2 FQNEAQ (reference sequence). The CDR3 DNA reads as TGTGCCAGCAGCTATAGCGGGACGAGGGGGACCCAGTACTTC. Protein sequence: CASSYSGTRGTQYF. The whole variable domain, filled in from reference TRBV7-9 and TRBJ2-5, reads DTGVSQNPRHKITKRGQNVTFRCDPISEHNRLYWYRQTLGQGPEFLTYFQNEAQLEKSRLLSDRFSAERPKGSFSTLEIQRTEQGDSAMYLCASSYSGTRGTQYFGPGTRLLVL.

The sample holds many counts of this clonotype. V gene TRBV15 combines with J gene TRBJ2-1; D is unresolved. The CDR3 runs 14 residues. The germline V and J ends were trimmed by 3 bases and 0 bases, with 6 bases remaining between them. Germline values: CDR1 LNHNV, CDR2 YYDKDF (reference sequence). In nucleotides, the CDR3 is TGTGCCACCAGCAGGGTGAGCTCCTACAATGAGCAGTTCTTC. Its protein is CATSRVSSYNEQFF.

The chain uses TRBV20-1 and TRBJ2-1, with D possibly TRBD2 on 6 matching bases. The V end lost 6 bases, the J end lost 0 bases, and 12 bases lay between the germline ends. The CDR3 sequence is 14 residues long. CDR1 is DFQATT and CDR2 is SNEGSKA in the germline V gene (reference sequence). This CDR3 is CSARDWTSYNEQFF. Here the CDR3 DNA reads TGCAGTGCAAGGGACTGGACCTCCTACAATGAGCAGTTCTTC.

With regard to this clonotype: A much larger clone lies a single base off, so this may be a read error. This chain joins TRBV7-2 and TRBJ2-2; D might be TRBD1 (6 bases). The germline gives CDR1 SGHTA, CDR2 FQGNSA. The CDR3 consists of 16 residues. CDR3 DNA sequence: TGTGCCAGCAGCTTAACAGGGACGTTGAACACCGGGGTGCTGTTTTTT. This translates into CASSLTGTLNTGVLFF.

This clonotype was picked up a small number of times. The chain employs TRBV7-2 and TRBJ1-2; D might be TRBD1 (5 bases). There are 16 residues in the CDR3. Trimming removed 8 bases from V and 3 bases from J, with 22 bases in between. Looked up from germline, CDR1 is SGHTA and CDR2 is FQGNSA. The CDR3 sequence: CASGSPPPRVDYGYTF. CDR3 nucleotides: TGTGCCAGCGGTTCGCCCCCCCCCAGGGTAGACTATGGCTACACCTTC.

The CDR3 nucleotides are TGTGCCAGCAGCCTAGCGGGAGGTAGTTTGGGGGAGCTGTTTTTT. This codes for CASSLAGGSLGELFF. V gene TRBV12-3 or TRBV12-4 combines with J gene TRBJ2-2; 11 bases fit TRBD2. CDR3 length equals 15 residues. V shed 6 bases and J 8 bases; nucleotides not matched to a gene: 8.

This clonotype was picked up many times. The chain recombines TRBV5-1 with TRBJ1-4, with D possibly matching TRBD1 (6 bases). The CDR3 extends over 14 amino acids. Germline values: CDR1 SGHRS, CDR2 YFSETQ. V shed 4 bases and J shed 5 bases, with 12 bases lying between them. The CDR3 loop reads CASSPGGKNEKLFF. The CDR3 bases are TGCGCCAGCAGCCCGGGGGGCAAGAATGAAAAACTGTTTTTT.

This chain uses TRBV12-3 or TRBV12-4 with TRBJ1-1; D is perhaps TRBD1 (5 bases). The CDR3 runs to 13 residues. Trimming removed 4 bases from V and 4 bases from J, with 10 bases in between. The CDR3 spells CASSSQDGTEAFF. The CDR3 DNA is TGTGCCAGCAGTTCACAGGATGGCACTGAAGCTTTCTTT.

This clonotype was seen more than once but under ten times. J is TRBJ2-2 and V is TRBV7-8; no clear D gene. The germline gives CDR1 SGHVS, CDR2 FQNEAQ. With 4 bases removed from V and 6 bases from J, the gap between germline ends came to 12 bases. This CDR3 spans 14 amino acids. The CDR3 protein is CASSSPGFPGELFF. DNA for the CDR3: TGTGCCAGCAGCTCCCCGGGTTTCCCCGGGGAGCTGTTTTTT.

The CDR3 DNA reads TGTGCCAGCAGTTACCCAAGCGGGAGTTCATACAATGAGCAGTTCTTC. This codes for CASSYPSGSSYNEQFF. V usage is TRBV6-5 and J usage is TRBJ2-1; 8 nucleotides match TRBD2. The germline V gene encodes CDR1 MNHEY and CDR2 SVGAGI. This CDR3 has 16 amino acids. V was pared by 2 bases and J by 4 bases, with 7 bases of the junction left unmatched.

This clonotype was detected only a few times. The rearrangement uses TRBV5-1 and TRBJ1-1, with D possibly TRBD1 on 6 matching bases. Germline-derived CDR1 and CDR2 are SGHRS and YFSETQ. There are 15 residues in the CDR3. The V end was cut by 5 bases, the J end by 5 bases, with 19 bases between. The CDR3 loop is CASSLTWGQWTEAFF. For the CDR3, the DNA is TGCGCCAGCAGTTTGACATGGGGGCAGTGGACTGAAGCTTTCTTT.

This clonotype has a count of ten or more. The chain links TRBV5-5 to TRBJ2-3; no definite D call. Trimming took 1 base from V and 4 from J, leaving 4 bases between them. This CDR3 has 12 amino acids. The germline CDR1 and CDR2 sequences are SGHKS and YYEKEE (reference sequence). CDR3 in amino acids: CASSLIADTQYF. CDR3 nucleotides: TGTGCCAGCAGCTTGATAGCAGATACGCAGTATTTT.

This clonotype was observed many times. The genes are TRBV20-1 and TRBJ1-2; 9 nucleotides agree with TRBD1. CDR3 length: 13 amino acids. With 4 bases clipped from V and 4 bases from J, the junction kept 4 bases outside the gene matches. Per the germline V gene, CDR1 is DFQATT and CDR2 is SNEGSKA (reference sequence). CDR3 coding DNA: TGCAGTGCTAAGGACAGGGGACCCTATGGCTACACCTTC. Its translation is CSAKDRGPYGYTF.

The chain couples TRBV5-5 to TRBJ1-4; D unresolved. The length of the CDR3 is 17 residues. The germline gives CDR1 SGHKS, CDR2 YYEKEE (reference sequence). V shed 0 bases and J shed 8 bases, with 20 bases lying between them. CDR3: CASSLVHMGLIAEKLFF. In DNA, the CDR3 is TGTGCCAGCAGCTTGGTTCACATGGGTTTGATAGCCGAAAAACTGTTTTTT.

This clonotype has just a few counts. V usage is TRBV20-1 and J usage is TRBJ1-1; no definite D call. This CDR3 is built from 14 residues. V gave up 3 bases and J gave up 1 base, with 12 bases separating them. Germline loops: CDR1 DFQATT, CDR2 SNEGSKA (reference sequence). CDR3 nucleotide sequence: TGCAGTGCTAGGTTTACGGACGGGAACACTGAAGCTTTCTTT. It yields the protein CSARFTDGNTEAFF.

This clonotype has more than one count but fewer than ten. CDR3 loop: CASSQLRVTDTQYF. The CDR3 coding sequence is TGTGCCAGCAGCCAACTGCGGGTCACAGATACGCAGTATTTT. This chain links TRBV14 with TRBJ2-3; tentatively, D is TRBD2 (5 bases). CDR1 SGHDN and CDR2 FVKESK come from the germline V gene. The V end lost 2 bases, the J end lost 2 bases, and 8 bases lay between the germline ends. The CDR3 length is 14 residues.